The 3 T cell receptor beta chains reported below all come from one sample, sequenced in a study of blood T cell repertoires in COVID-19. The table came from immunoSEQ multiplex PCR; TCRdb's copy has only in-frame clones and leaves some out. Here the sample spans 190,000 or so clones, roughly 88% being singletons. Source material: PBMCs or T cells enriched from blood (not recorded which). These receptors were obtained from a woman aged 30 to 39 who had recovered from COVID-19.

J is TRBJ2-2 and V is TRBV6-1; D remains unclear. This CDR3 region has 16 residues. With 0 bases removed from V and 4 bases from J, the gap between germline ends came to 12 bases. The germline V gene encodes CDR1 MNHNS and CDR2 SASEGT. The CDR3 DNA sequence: TGTGCCAGCAGTGAAGCGCGTATCCTTCTCACCGGGGAGCTGTTTTTT. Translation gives CASSEARILLTGELFF.

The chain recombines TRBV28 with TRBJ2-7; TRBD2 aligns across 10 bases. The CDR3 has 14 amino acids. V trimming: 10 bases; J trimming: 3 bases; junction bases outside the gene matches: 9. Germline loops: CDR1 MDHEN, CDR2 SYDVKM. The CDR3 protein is CATSRSSGGYEQYF. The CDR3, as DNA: TGTGCCACCTCGCGCTCTAGCGGGGGCTACGAGCAGTACTTC.

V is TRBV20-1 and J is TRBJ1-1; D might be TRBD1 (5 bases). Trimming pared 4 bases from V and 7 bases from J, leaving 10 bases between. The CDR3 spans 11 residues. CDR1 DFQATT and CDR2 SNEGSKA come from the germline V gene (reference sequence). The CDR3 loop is CSATGPNEAFF. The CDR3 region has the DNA TGCAGTGCTACAGGGCCCAATGAAGCTTTCTTT.